These T cell receptor beta chains were read from a single sample in a study of T cells in Graves' hyperthyroidism and ophthalmopathy. A single record per CDR3 protein comes from TCRdb applying MiXCR to the multiplex PCR reads. The sample contains around 690,000 distinct CDR3 sequences, around 16% of which appear only once. Sequenced: blood. The receptors originated from a man aged 45-65 years with Graves' hyperthyroidism. Each CDR3 is given with its conserved first and last residue. The D gene is left open where the match is weak. Not every row has a clone size; where given, it reads once, few, many or a size class.

j_gene | v_gene | abundance | d_gene | CDR3nt | CDR3aa
TRBJ2-1 | TRBV5-1 | many | TRBD1 | TGCGCCAGCAGCAAAGGACAGGGTGTACGCGGACTCCCTTACAATGAGCAGTTCTTC | CASSKGQGVRGLPYNEQFF
TRBJ1-2 | TRBV9 | many | NA | TGTGCCAGCAGCGTAGGAGGGGAGAACTATGGCTACACCTTC | CASSVGGENYGYTF
TRBJ2-1 | TRBV7-9 | few | TRBD2 | TGTGCCGGGCTAACTAGCGGGACCTACAATGAGCAGTTCTTC | CAGLTSGTYNEQFF
TRBJ1-3 | TRBV6-5 | NA | NA | TGTGCCAGCAGTTACGACATGTTGGGAAACACCATATATTTT | CASSYDMLGNTIYF
TRBJ2-1 | TRBV5-1 | few | TRBD2 | TGCGCCAGCAGCTTGGGACTAGCGGGAAGAGAGGAGTTCTTC | CASSLGLAGREEFF
TRBJ2-3 | TRBV10-1 | NA | NA | TGCGCCAGCAGTGAGTCAGCGGTAATCACAGATACGCAGTATTTT | CASSESAVITDTQYF
TRBJ1-3 | TRBV10-3 | NA | NA | TGTGCCATCAGTGGGGACTATTTGACTGGAAACACCATATATTTT | CAISGDYLTGNTIYF
TRBJ2-5 | TRBV5-1 | few | TRBD2 | TGCGCCAGCAGCTTGGGGGGGACTAGCGGGCACATGCTCCAAGAGACCCAGTACTTC | CASSLGGTSGHMLQETQYF
TRBJ2-3 | TRBV28 | NA | NA | TGTGCCAGCAGCTCCCGGGAGAGGACAGATACGCAGTATTTT | CASSSRERTDTQYF
TRBJ1-1 | TRBV14 | few | NA | TGTGCCAGCAGCCAAGGACGGGCAGGGAGGAACACTGAAGCTTTCTTT | CASSQGRAGRNTEAFF
TRBJ2-5 | TRBV11-2 | NA | NA | TGTGCCAGCAGCTTAATGGACAGATCACAAGAGACCCAGTACTTC | CASSLMDRSQETQYF
TRBJ2-1 | TRBV29-1 | many | TRBD2 | TGCAGCGTCCGGGGACTAGCGGGAGGAAATGAGCAGTTCTTC | CSVRGLAGGNEQFF
TRBJ2-1 | TRBV2 | many | NA | TGTGCCAGCAGTCAAGGGGGAGGGTGGAATGAGCAGTTCTTC | CASSQGGGWNEQFF
TRBJ2-2 | TRBV24-1 | NA | TRBD2 | TGTGCCAACAGTGACCGACGACTAGCGGGGCCGAACACCGGGGAGCTGTTTTTT | CANSDRRLAGPNTGELFF
TRBJ2-1 | TRBV10-2 | many | TRBD2 | TGCGCCAGCAGTGAAGGTCTAGCGGGAGTATGGGATGAGCAGTTCTTC | CASSEGLAGVWDEQFF
TRBJ2-1 | TRBV11-2 | many | TRBD2 | TGTGCCAGCAGCTTAGCGGGAGGGGTCAATGAGCAGTTCTTC | CASSLAGGVNEQFF
TRBJ2-7 | TRBV4-1 | NA | NA | TGCGCCAGCAGCCAAGATAGTTTAGGCGGGGAGCAGTACTTC | CASSQDSLGGEQYF
TRBJ2-1 | TRBV11-3 | many | NA | TGTGCCAGCAGCGAGTCCCCCTTCAACTATGAGCAGTTCTTC | CASSESPFNYEQFF
TRBJ2-3 | TRBV11-2 | many | TRBD2 | TGTGCCAGCAGCTTTCTAGCGGGATTCGCAGATACGCAGTATTTT | CASSFLAGFADTQYF
TRBJ2-3 | TRBV7-8 | few | NA | TGTGCCAGCAGCTTGCTTAGCGGAACTAGCACAGATACGCAGTATTTT | CASSLLSGTSTDTQYF
TRBJ2-1 | TRBV24-1 | many | TRBD2 | TGTGCCACCAGTGACTCCGGACTAGCGGGAGATTGGTCCTACAATGAGCAGTTCTTC | CATSDSGLAGDWSYNEQFF
TRBJ2-7 | TRBV5-1 | few | TRBD1 | TGCGCCAGCAGCTCCGGGACAGCCCCTGAGGAGCAGTACTTC | CASSSGTAPEEQYF
TRBJ2-2 | TRBV20-1 | many | TRBD1 | TGCAGTGCTAGAGATGGGTTAGGGGGCTTCACCGGGGAGCTGTTTTTT | CSARDGLGGFTGELFF
TRBJ2-7 | TRBV6-1 | many | TRBD1 | TGTGCCAGCAGGGGGACAGGGGCTAGCACCGAGCAGTACTTC | CASRGTGASTEQYF
TRBJ1-4 | TRBV6-2/TRBV6-3 | NA | TRBD1 | TGTGCCAGCAGTTACAGAGAGGGGGCGAATGAAAAACTGTTTTTT | CASSYREGANEKLFF
TRBJ2-5 | TRBV2 | few | TRBD2 | TGTGCCACCAGTGACCGACCTCGGGGACTAGCGGATAAGTACCAAGAGACCCAGTACTTC | CATSDRPRGLADKYQETQYF
TRBJ2-7 | TRBV11-2 | many | NA | TGTGCCAGCAGCTTAGTGGGCCAGCGGCCCTACGAGCAGTACTTC | CASSLVGQRPYEQYF
TRBJ1-2 | TRBV30 | many | NA | TGTGCCTGGAGCGCCGGGACGGCCAAGGGCTACACCTTC | CAWSAGTAKGYTF
TRBJ2-2 | TRBV19 | many | NA | TGTGCCAGTAGTATGAACCTCCTTAGCAAATCAGTCACCGGGGAGCTGTTTTTT | CASSMNLLSKSVTGELFF
TRBJ2-3 | TRBV2 | many | NA | TGTGCCAGCAGTGAGAGTTATGATACGCAGTATTTT | CASSESYDTQYF
TRBJ2-3 | TRBV3-1 | NA | NA | TGTGCCAGCAGCCAACAGGGACCCACAGATACGCAGTATTTT | CASSQQGPTDTQYF
TRBJ2-2 | TRBV30 | many | NA | TGTGCCTGGAGATCACAGGGTAACACCGGGGAGCTGTTTTTT | CAWRSQGNTGELFF
TRBJ2-6 | TRBV6-2/TRBV6-3 | NA | NA | TGTGCCAGCAGTTACTCAAACGGAGGGAGAGGGGCGCAGGGGGCCAACGTCCTGACTTTC | CASSYSNGGRGAQGANVLTF
TRBJ2-1 | TRBV2 | many | NA | TGTGCCAGCATAATCACTAGCAATGAGCAGTTCTTC | CASIITSNEQFF
TRBJ2-7 | TRBV3-1 | NA | NA | TGTGCCAGCAGCCCTTCGGTTCGCGTCCCACAGGTCCACGAGCAGTACTTC | CASSPSVRVPQVHEQYF
TRBJ2-2 | TRBV12-3/TRBV12-4 | many | TRBD1 | TGTGCCAGCAGTTTTCCGGACAGGGCCGCCGGGGAGCTGTTTTTT | CASSFPDRAAGELFF
TRBJ1-1 | TRBV7-6 | many | NA | TGTGCCAGCAGCTTAGAAGGGTTTGAAGCTTTCTTT | CASSLEGFEAFF
TRBJ1-1 | TRBV6-5 | NA | NA | TGTGCCAGCAGTTACAAGAGCCAGCGTACAGCTTTCTTT | CASSYKSQRTAFF
TRBJ2-3 | TRBV2 | many | NA | TGTGCCAGCAGTTCGTCGGGACTTACTAGCACAGATACGCAGTATTTT | CASSSSGLTSTDTQYF
TRBJ2-1 | TRBV12-3/TRBV12-4 | NA | NA | TGTGCCAGCAGTCAATCCCACCCGGGGTCCAGCGATGAGCAGTTCTTC | CASSQSHPGSSDEQFF
TRBJ1-5 | TRBV20-1 | NA | NA | TGCAGTGCTAGAGAGGACAGAGGCAATCAGCCCCAGCATTTT | CSAREDRGNQPQHF
TRBJ1-5 | TRBV5-5 | NA | TRBD1 | TGTGCCAGCAGCTTGGTTTTTTCCGGACAGGGACTTAATCAGCCCCAGCATTTT | CASSLVFSGQGLNQPQHF
TRBJ2-1 | TRBV6-2/TRBV6-3 | few | TRBD2 | TGTGCCAGCACGACTAGCGGGACCTACAATGAGCAGTTCTTC | CASTTSGTYNEQFF
TRBJ2-1 | TRBV7-2 | many | NA | TGTGCCAGCAGCTTAGCGGTCGGTGAGCAGTTCTTC | CASSLAVGEQFF
TRBJ2-7 | TRBV5-4 | few | NA | TGTGCCAGCAGCGCTACCGTGGGGGAGCAGTACTTC | CASSATVGEQYF